Shown below are 25 T cell receptor beta chains from a single sample sequenced in a study of cytomegalovirus exposure and HLA in healthy donors. In the PCR, 60 Vbeta and 13 Jbeta primers were used. Repertoires were generated with immunoSEQ multiplex PCR, while TCRdb's copy carries only in-frame clones and drops some. This sample has under 200,000 clones, with roughly 73% found just once. The specimen sequenced was PBMCs. Receptor source: a woman aged 25 to 45 in good health and CMV-seronegative.

Written as DNA, the CDR3 is TGTGCCAGTAGCGTCATCAGGGGCTATCAAACAGCTAACTATGGCTACACCTTC. Translation gives CASSVIRGYQTANYGYTF. The chain has TRBV19 and TRBJ1-2; possibly TRBD1 for D (6 bases). The CDR3 extends over 18 amino acids. V lost 6 bases, J lost 0 bases, and 23 bases lay in between. The germline CDR1 and CDR2 sequences are LNHDA and SQIVND (reference sequence).

This chain connects TRBV28 to TRBJ2-5; D might be TRBD1 (6 bases). The J call may be wrong; the DNA end is better matched by TRBJ2-7. CDR3 size: 14 residues. Germline loops: CDR1 MDHEN, CDR2 SYDVKM. The CDR3 protein is CASSTSDSSYEQYF. In DNA, the CDR3 is TGTGCCAGCAGTACCTCGGACAGCTCCTACGAGCAGTACTTC.

This clone was detected only once. V and J are TRBV6-4 and TRBJ2-7; the match to TRBD1 covers 10 bases. The CDR3 is 14 residues long. CDR1 and CDR2 (germline): MRHNA, SNTAGT. Trimming removed 8 bases from V and 5 bases from J; junction bases left unmatched: 9. The CDR3 sequence is CASFSGQGTHEQYF. The CDR3 DNA sequence: TGTGCCAGCTTTTCGGGACAGGGGACTCACGAGCAGTACTTC.

V is TRBV7-8 and J is TRBJ2-5; 7 positions match TRBD2. The CDR3 is 14 amino acids. Germline CDR1 reads SGHVS; CDR2 reads FQNEAQ. J lost 2 bases, V lost 4 bases, and 4 bases had no gene match. CDR3 loop: CASSYERGQETQYF. CDR3 nucleotides: TGTGCCAGCAGCTATGAGCGGGGTCAAGAGACCCAGTACTTC.

V and J are TRBV2 and TRBJ2-2, with 9 bases matching TRBD2. Germline V lookup: CDR1 SNHLY, CDR2 FYNNEI. The CDR3 is 14 amino acids. J was trimmed by 1 base and V by 7 bases; bases with no gene match: 1. CDR3 region: CASILAGNTGELFF. The CDR3 DNA sequence: TGTGCCAGCATACTAGCGGGGAACACCGGGGAGCTGTTTTTT.

This chain links TRBV20-1 with TRBJ1-1; a weak D match, TRBD1 (5 bases). The CDR3 consists of 11 residues. Germline V gives CDR1 DFQATT, CDR2 SNEGSKA (reference sequence). CDR3 loop: CRGTGGTEAFF. CDR3 nucleotide sequence: TGCAGGGGGACGGGAGGGACTGAAGCTTTCTTT.

The chain links TRBV19 to TRBJ1-5, with a weak D call TRBD1 (5 bases). CDR3 length equals 14 residues. V lost 6 bases and J 4 bases, leaving 13 bases between the germline ends. Germline CDR1 reads LNHDA; CDR2 reads SQIVND (reference sequence). DNA of the CDR3: TGTGCCAGTAGGGCAGGGTGGGTTAATCAGCCCCAGCATTTT. Encoded protein: CASRAGWVNQPQHF.

This clone was counted only a few times. V is TRBV30 and J is TRBJ1-5; TRBD1 aligns across 11 bases. This CDR3 is built from 13 residues. Germline-derived CDR1 and CDR2 are GTSNPN and SVGIG (reference sequence). The V and J ends lost 5 bases and 6 bases, in that order; junction bases with no gene match: 3. CDR3 in amino acids: CAWAGTGGQPQHF. The CDR3 DNA is TGTGCCTGGGCCGGGACAGGGGGTCAGCCCCAGCATTTT. The full variable domain, with the rest looked up from reference TRBV30 and TRBJ1-5, is SQTIHQWPATLVQPVGSPLSLECTVEGTSNPNLYWYRQAAGRGLQLLFYSVGIGQISSEVPQNLSASRPQDRQFILSSKKLLLSDSGFYLCAWAGTGGQPQHFGDGTRLSIL.

The CDR3 loop reads CASSPSNRGGQPQHF. The CDR3 DNA reads TGTGCCAGTAGTCCCTCCAACAGGGGCGGTCAGCCCCAGCATTTT. This sequence joins TRBV19 and TRBJ1-5; 7 bases align to TRBD1. Looked up from germline, CDR1 is LNHDA and CDR2 is SQIVND (reference sequence). V gave up 5 bases and J gave up 6 bases; unmatched junction bases: 10. This CDR3 spans 15 amino acids.

The gene calls are TRBV4-1 and TRBJ1-1, with D hard to call. Trimming cost V 1 base and J 0 bases, with 18 bases left between them. The CDR3 has 18 amino acids. Looked up from germline, CDR1 is MGHRA and CDR2 is YSYEKL. CDR3 sequence reads: CASSQARVGIFMNTEAFF. The CDR3 coding sequence is TGCGCCAGCAGCCAAGCGAGGGTGGGGATATTCATGAACACTGAAGCTTTCTTT.

V and J are TRBV11-2 and TRBJ1-3; no clear D. The CDR3 is made up of 15 amino acids. Germline CDR1 SGHAT, CDR2 FQNNGV. With 7 bases removed from V and 0 bases from J, the gap between germline ends came to 13 bases. The CDR3 spells CASNPRANSGNTIYF. Here the CDR3 DNA reads TGTGCCAGCAACCCCCGAGCGAACTCTGGAAACACCATATATTTT.

V usage is TRBV5-5 and J usage is TRBJ1-3; possibly TRBD1 for D (6 bases). Germline V gene sequence: CDR1 SGHKS, CDR2 YYEKEE (reference sequence). V was cut by 0 bases and J by 2 bases, with 6 bases left in between. The CDR3 loop spans 14 amino acids. In DNA form, the CDR3 reads TGTGCCAGCAGCTTGGACAGGGCTGGAAACACCATATATTTT. Its protein is CASSLDRAGNTIYF.

This clone was seen only a few times. The V call is TRBV11-3, the J call TRBJ2-1; TRBD1 agrees at 10 bases. Unmatched junction bases numbered 5, after V lost 0 bases and J lost 3 bases. There are 17 residues in the CDR3. CDR1 and CDR2 from the germline V gene are SGHNT and YENEEA. CDR3 nucleotide sequence: TGTGCCAGCAGCTTAGATGGGACAGGGGCGAACTACAATGAGCAGTTCTTC. Its translation: CASSLDGTGANYNEQFF.

This clone was detected only a few times. The chain is built from TRBV5-5 and TRBJ2-7; TRBD2 aligns across 7 bases. Germline CDR1 and CDR2: SGHKS and YYEKEE (reference sequence). V shed 0 bases, J shed 6 bases, and the junction held 6 bases outside the gene matches. The CDR3 is made up of 14 amino acids. The CDR3 nucleotides are TGTGCCAGCAGCTTGGGGGGAGGGCTACCCGAGCAGTACTTC. Encoded protein: CASSLGGGLPEQYF. Looking up the rest from reference TRBV5-5 and TRBJ2-7 gives the full variable domain: DAGVTQSPTHLIKTRGQQVTLRCSPISGHKSVSWYQQVLGQGPQFIFQYYEKEERGRGNFPDRFSARQFPNYSSELNVNALLLGDSALYLCASSLGGGLPEQYFGPGTRLTVT.

The chain combines TRBV29-1 with TRBJ1-5; D gene ambiguous. V was cut by 5 bases and J by 3 bases, with 11 bases left in between. The CDR3 is 13 residues long. The germline V gene encodes CDR1 SQVTM and CDR2 ANQGSEA. CDR3: CSVLPGFNQPQHF. Written as DNA, the CDR3 is TGCAGCGTTCTCCCAGGATTCAATCAGCCCCAGCATTTT.

The chain couples TRBV6-5 to TRBJ2-5; TRBD2 is a possible D gene (5 bases). With 0 bases removed from V and 5 bases from J, the gap between germline ends came to 13 bases. CDR3 length: 15 residues. CDR1 MNHEY and CDR2 SVGAGI come from the germline V gene. CDR3 loop: CASSYSISRGETQYF. The CDR3 DNA follows: TGTGCCAGCAGTTACTCGATAAGCAGAGGGGAGACCCAGTACTTC.

This clone was detected once. The gene calls are TRBV18 and TRBJ1-2; D possibly corresponds to TRBD1 (5 bases). Germline CDR1 KGHSH, CDR2 LQKENI. V lost 6 bases and J 6 bases, leaving 20 bases between the germline ends. There are 15 residues in the CDR3. The DNA for the CDR3 is TGTGCCAGCTCCCCCTGGCCGGCAGGGTCAAATGGCTACACCTTC. Translation: CASSPWPAGSNGYTF.

The rearrangement uses TRBV11-1 and TRBJ2-3, with TRBD2 as a possible D gene (6 bases). The ends were cut back, 1 base at V and 0 bases at J, with 14 bases in the middle. Germline CDR1 and CDR2: SGHAT and FQDESV (reference sequence). The CDR3 loop spans 17 amino acids. CDR3 sequence reads: CASSLETAGMSTDTQYF. The DNA of the CDR3 is TGTGCCAGCAGCTTAGAAACGGCGGGGATGAGCACAGATACGCAGTATTTT.

This clone occurred once. V is TRBV7-3 and J is TRBJ1-2; D remains unclear. Germline assignment: CDR1 SGHTA and CDR2 FQGTGA. The CDR3 runs 13 residues. V lost 5 bases, J lost 8 bases, and 15 bases lay in between. In nucleotides, the CDR3 is TGTGCCAGCAGCACTCGGCCCTCGGGGGGCTACACCTTC. Translated: CASSTRPSGGYTF.

Here the CDR3 reads CASSGPGVTQYF. The CDR3 nucleotides are TGCGCCAGCAGCGGCCCGGGGGTTACGCAGTATTTT. The chain joins TRBV5-1 to TRBJ2-3; possible D gene TRBD2, 6 bases. The V gene's germline CDR1 is SGHRS and CDR2 YFSETQ. The CDR3 has 12 residues. Trimming removed 4 bases from V and 8 bases from J, with 11 bases in between.

The J gene is TRBJ2-5, the V gene TRBV2; possible D gene TRBD2, 7 bases. The CDR3 loop spans 15 amino acids. The V end was cut by 5 bases, the J end by 4 bases, with 17 bases between. The germline V gene encodes CDR1 SNHLY and CDR2 FYNNEI. The CDR3 region is CASSRSWGGPETQYF. Written as DNA, the CDR3 is TGTGCCAGCAGTCGGTCCTGGGGGGGGCCAGAGACCCAGTACTTC.

The sample holds a few counts of this clone. The chain links TRBV5-1 to TRBJ2-6; the match to TRBD1 covers 7 bases. Germline V gene data show CDR1 as SGHRS and CDR2 as YFSETQ. The CDR3 runs to 17 residues. The V segment lost 6 bases and the J segment 3 bases; nucleotides outside the gene matches: 12. DNA for the CDR3: TGCGCCAGCAACACAGGGGCCATGTTTTATGGGGCCAACGTCCTGACTTTC. It is translated as CASNTGAMFYGANVLTF.

The chain couples TRBV28 to TRBJ1-1; TRBD1 is a possible D gene (5 bases). CDR3 length: 12 residues. With 10 bases removed from V and 0 bases from J, the gap between germline ends came to 9 bases. Germline values: CDR1 MDHEN, CDR2 SYDVKM. The CDR3 coding sequence is TGTGCCACCCGGGGGGTGAACACTGAAGCTTTCTTT. It translates to CATRGVNTEAFF. The variable domain in full, completed from reference TRBV28 and TRBJ1-1, reads DVKVTQSSRYLVKRTGEKVFLECVQDMDHENMFWYRQDPGLGLRLIYFSYDVKMKEKGDIPEGYSVSREKKERFSLILESASTNQTSMYLCATRGVNTEAFFGQGTRLTVV.

This chain links TRBV25-1 with TRBJ2-3, with 7 bases aligning to TRBD2. Per germline, CDR1 MGHDK and CDR2 SYGVNS. This CDR3 comprises 17 residues. V was clipped by 1 base and J by 1 base; unmatched bases: 8. The CDR3 reads CASSELKRGPGTDTQYF. The CDR3 coding sequence is TGTGCCAGCAGTGAATTAAAGCGGGGTCCCGGCACAGATACGCAGTATTTT.

Regarding this clone: The germline gene is not matched at one end of the junction; a read error may be the cause. The rearrangement uses TRBV14 and TRBJ2-4, with TRBD2 identical over 7 bases. This CDR3 contains 17 residues. Germline CDR1 SGHDN, CDR2 FVKESK. DNA of the CDR3: TGTGCCAGCAGCCAAGGTATCCAGGGAGGGTCCAAAAACAGTCAGTACTTC. Translation gives CASSQGIQGGSKNSQYF. Full variable domain (rest looked up from reference TRBV14 and TRBJ2-4): EAGVTQFPSHSVIEKGQTVTLRCDPISGHDNLYWYRRVMGKEIKFLLHFVKESKQDESGMPNNRFLAERTGGTYSTLKVQPAELEDSGVYFCASSQGIQGGSKNSQYFGAGTRLSVL.